This entry lists 9 T cell receptor beta chains sequenced from one sample in a study of OX40 agonist ivuxolimab in advanced cancers. Profiled with immunoSEQ multiplex PCR; TCRdb holds only in-frame clones, not every one. The data show tens of thousands of clones, 86% seen once. Sequencing used CD4+ or CD8+ T cells sorted from blood, obtained in a trial of the OX40 agonist ivuxolimab. These TCRs come from an adult with an advanced solid tumor such as melanoma, head and neck, liver or kidney cancer.

This rearrangement joins TRBV6-5 to TRBJ2-1, with 7 bases lining up with TRBD1. V lost 5 bases, J lost 10 bases, and 14 bases stayed unmatched. This CDR3 region has 15 residues. Per germline, CDR1 MNHEY and CDR2 SVGAGI. The chain's CDR3 is CASSRTGANSREQFF. The CDR3 bases are TGTGCCAGCAGTCGTACAGGGGCCAACTCTAGAGAGCAGTTCTTC.

The rearrangement links TRBV5-4 to TRBJ2-3; D unresolved. V lost 2 bases to trimming and J lost 2 bases, with 3 bases between them. Per the germline V gene, CDR1 is SGHNT and CDR2 is YYREEE (reference sequence). The CDR3 is 12 residues long. The CDR3 here is CASSLDTDTQYF. In DNA, the CDR3 is TGTGCCAGCAGCTTAGACACAGATACGCAGTATTTT.

The CDR3: CASSELGEDTEAFF. DNA for the CDR3: TGTGCCAGCTCAGAATTAGGGGAGGACACTGAAGCTTTCTTT. The V call is TRBV18, the J call TRBJ1-1; D might be TRBD1 (5 bases). This CDR3 comprises 14 residues. V lost 5 bases to trimming and J lost 3 bases, with 13 bases between them. Germline V gives CDR1 KGHSH, CDR2 LQKENI.

V is TRBV30 and J is TRBJ2-7; a possible D gene is TRBD1 (6 bases). The germline CDR1 and CDR2 sequences are GTSNPN and SVGIG (reference sequence). The V and J ends lost 7 bases and 4 bases respectively, with 17 bases between them. This CDR3 comprises 13 residues. This CDR3 is CAYSRDIRYEQYF. CDR3 in DNA: TGTGCCTACTCAAGGGACATAAGATACGAGCAGTACTTC.

The rearrangement uses TRBV10-2 and TRBJ2-1, with D uncertain. The V end lost 6 bases, the J end lost 8 bases, and 8 bases lay between the germline ends. This CDR3 region has 11 residues. Germline V gives CDR1 WSHSY, CDR2 SAAADI. The CDR3 DNA reads TGCGCCAGCAGCCCTGTTGATGAGCAGTTCTTC. This encodes CASSPVDEQFF.

The gene calls are TRBV19 and TRBJ2-1; tentatively, D is TRBD1 (5 bases). The CDR3 has 16 amino acids. Germline assignment: CDR1 LNHDA and CDR2 SQIVND (reference sequence). V lost 7 bases, J lost 0 bases, and 16 bases lay in between. The CDR3 is CASTLEGASSYNEQFF. CDR3 sequence (DNA): TGTGCCAGTACCTTGGAAGGGGCGAGCTCCTACAATGAGCAGTTCTTC.

The chain recombines TRBV11-3 with TRBJ2-3, with D possibly being TRBD1 (6 bases). The V end was cut by 5 bases, the J end by 2 bases, with 11 bases between. The germline gives CDR1 SGHNT, CDR2 YENEEA. This CDR3 comprises 14 residues. The CDR3 region has the DNA TGTGCCAGCAGCCCTCACAGGGCCACAGATACGCAGTATTTT. This translates into CASSPHRATDTQYF.

This chain joins TRBV19 and TRBJ2-3; TRBD2 aligns across 8 bases. Per the germline V gene, CDR1 is LNHDA and CDR2 is SQIVND (reference sequence). J was trimmed by 2 bases and V by 3 bases; bases with no gene match: 4. The CDR3 is 15 amino acids. The CDR3 is CASSIQRGPTDTQYF. The CDR3 nucleotides read TGTGCCAGTAGTATCCAGCGGGGGCCCACAGATACGCAGTATTTT.

The V call is TRBV7-8, the J call TRBJ1-2; D is ambiguous. Trimming cost V 4 bases and J 2 bases, with 11 bases left between them. The CDR3 consists of 14 residues. The germline V gene has CDR1 SGHVS and CDR2 FQNEAQ. The CDR3 region is CASSSRGGNYGYTF. The CDR3 DNA is TGTGCCAGCAGCTCCCGGGGAGGGAACTATGGCTACACCTTC.